The clone carrying this T cell receptor beta chain was recorded a few times. These data are taken from a study of sequential checkpoint blockade in melanoma. Sample treatment: randomized to nivolumab then ipilimumab (arm A) or the reverse (arm B). The data were produced by immunoSEQ multiplex PCR, yet TCRdb's version contains in-frame clones alone and is incomplete. The data show 4,500 to 6,000 clones, roughly 36% seen once. The CDR3 totals 13 residues. Trimming left V 3 bases short and J 6 bases short, with 8 bases between. Germline lookup yields CDR1 KGHSH and CDR2 LQKENI. This receptor was obtained from a human donor with melanoma. The chain links TRBV18 to TRBJ2-2, with D uncertain. Source: tumor tissue (inferred from file names), taken from a patient given nivolumab and ipilimumab in sequence. The CDR3 is CASSPVDAGELFF. DNA for the CDR3: TGTGCCAGCTCACCCGTGGATGCCGGGGAGCTGTTTTTT.